Listed below are T cell receptor beta chains from one sample, sequenced in a study of T cell repertoires in cytomegalovirus infection. Each CDR3 protein gets one entry after TCRdb re-called the reads with MiXCR. The profile shows about 740,000 distinct CDR3 sequences, roughly 36% of them singletons. These receptors have no known antigen. The sequences come from cultured PBMCs, collected from culture after CMV antigen stimulation. The receptors originated from a human donor in good health (CMV status not recorded). Some clones in this sample may be carry-over from other donors' samples. Each CDR3 is given without its conserved first and last residue. Each record gives: D gene, V gene, CDR3 protein. A D gene is named only where the DNA matches it firmly.

d_gene: NA
v_gene: TRBV7-9
CDR3aa: ASSPISVAGGTGYT

d_gene: NA
v_gene: TRBV7-2
CDR3aa: ASSPGSFKETQY

d_gene: NA
v_gene: TRBV6-2/TRBV6-3
CDR3aa: ASSYPIRNYGYT

d_gene: TRBD1
v_gene: TRBV11-2
CDR3aa: ASSPGTGEGSYNEQF

d_gene: NA
v_gene: TRBV4-1
CDR3aa: ASQQGNTEAF

d_gene: TRBD2
v_gene: TRBV7-8
CDR3aa: ASSSLAGGRDTQY

d_gene: NA
v_gene: TRBV12-3/TRBV12-4
CDR3aa: ASRRGGPNEQF

d_gene: TRBD1
v_gene: TRBV7-8
CDR3aa: ASSPWTGQGTF

d_gene: NA
v_gene: TRBV7-2
CDR3aa: ASSRGVQGTTYNEQF

d_gene: NA
v_gene: TRBV6-6
CDR3aa: ASSSDRGGVGGYT

d_gene: NA
v_gene: TRBV6-6
CDR3aa: ASSILGSSTDTQY

d_gene: TRBD2
v_gene: TRBV7-6
CDR3aa: ASRPSGPNTGELF

d_gene: NA
v_gene: TRBV6-2/TRBV6-3
CDR3aa: ASSYFVPNSPLH

d_gene: TRBD1
v_gene: TRBV7-9
CDR3aa: ASSDTDRDDEQF

d_gene: NA
v_gene: TRBV7-2
CDR3aa: ASSSVAAATNEKLF

d_gene: TRBD2
v_gene: TRBV7-9
CDR3aa: ASHPASGRSGANVLT

d_gene: TRBD2
v_gene: TRBV7-9
CDR3aa: ASSLGKLAGGPLQETQY

d_gene: NA
v_gene: TRBV7-2
CDR3aa: ASSPAVEQF

d_gene: TRBD2
v_gene: TRBV20-1
CDR3aa: SASPLRLAGEDGGAEQF

d_gene: NA
v_gene: TRBV20-1
CDR3aa: SARGVRAYEQY

d_gene: TRBD2
v_gene: TRBV7-8
CDR3aa: ASSSNPYGGAKDTQY

d_gene: NA
v_gene: TRBV6-2/TRBV6-3
CDR3aa: ASSPDRPTDTQY

d_gene: TRBD1
v_gene: TRBV20-1
CDR3aa: SARDNRGGYGYT

d_gene: NA
v_gene: TRBV7-4
CDR3aa: ASSSKAGELF

d_gene: NA
v_gene: TRBV6-2/TRBV6-3
CDR3aa: ASSYVSYNEQF

d_gene: TRBD1
v_gene: TRBV6-1
CDR3aa: ASSWDRGYTEAF

d_gene: TRBD2
v_gene: TRBV7-9
CDR3aa: ASSGTAGLGYEQY

d_gene: NA
v_gene: TRBV7-2
CDR3aa: ASSLIVGNPNEQF

d_gene: NA
v_gene: TRBV6-5
CDR3aa: GSDSGLTNEKLF